The 8 T cell receptor beta chains in this list originate from one sample, sequenced in a study of OX40 agonist ivuxolimab in advanced cancers. The library relied on the immunoSEQ multiplex PCR assay. TCRdb holds this immuneACCESS table with in-frame rearrangements only. Some clones are missing; in checked studies, unresolved V genes explain under half, and the rest has no known cause. The sample records 98,000 or so clones, more than 85% of which are singletons. The top ten hold over 0.6% of the sample. This sample comprised CD4+ or CD8+ T cells sorted from blood, obtained in a trial of the OX40 agonist ivuxolimab. These receptors came from an adult with an advanced solid tumor such as melanoma, head and neck, liver or kidney cancer.

The chain joins TRBV18 to TRBJ1-5; 8 bases line up with TRBD1. The CDR3 contains 15 residues. V lost 3 bases and J lost 5; bases outside the gene matches: 6. CDR1 KGHSH and CDR2 LQKENI come from the germline V gene. The CDR3 loop reads CASSPGQGQDQPQHF. DNA for the CDR3: TGTGCCAGCTCACCCGGACAGGGCCAGGATCAGCCCCAGCATTTT.

A remark on this clone: The same CDR3 arises from other DNA sequences in this sample as well. This rearrangement joins TRBV23-1 to TRBJ1-2; D remains unclear. TRBV23-1 falls under the ORF class, with uncertain function. The CDR3 has 20 amino acids. V was shortened by 0 bases and J by 3 bases, with 26 bases between the two germline ends. In DNA form, the CDR3 reads TGCGCCAGCAGTCAATCTTATCCGGAGTCCCGCAGAACAAAGGACTATGGCTACACCTTC. Its protein product is CASSQSYPESRRTKDYGYTF.

The chain uses TRBV21-1 and TRBJ2-3; the D call in the table, TRBD2, was not verified against the DNA. TRBV21-1 counts as a pseudogene. The CDR3 is 17 amino acids. The DNA for the CDR3 is TGTGCCAGCAGCCTAATAGGACTAGCTGGGGCCACAGATACGCAGTATTTT. It encodes CASSLIGLAGATDTQYF.

The chain joins TRBV6-5 to TRBJ1-5; D is unresolved. CDR3 length: 16 residues. Trimming stripped 2 bases from V and 5 bases from J, with 16 bases between. Germline V CDR1 and CDR2: MNHEY, SVGAGI. The CDR3 DNA follows: TGTGCCAGCAGTTACGGGCCCCTTTGGTCGGATCAGCCCCAGCATTTT. This translates into CASSYGPLWSDQPQHF.

The chain couples TRBV19 to TRBJ2-1, with 13 bases matching TRBD2. The V segment lost 10 bases and the J segment 4 bases; nucleotides outside the gene matches: 10. Germline V CDR1 and CDR2: LNHDA, SQIVND (reference sequence). The CDR3 sequence is 16 residues long. The CDR3 is CATDAGTSGTYNEQFF. The CDR3 DNA reads TGTGCCACCGATGCCGGGACTAGCGGGACTTACAATGAGCAGTTCTTC.

About this clone itself: Other DNA sequences in the same sample also yield this CDR3. This chain uses TRBV9 with TRBJ2-5; 12 nucleotides align to TRBD2. Germline CDR1 and CDR2: SGDLS and YYNGEE. V lost 2 bases to trimming and J lost 1 base; unmatched junction nucleotides: 3. This CDR3 contains 16 residues. The CDR3 DNA reads as TGTGCCAGCAGCGTGGGGGGACTAGCGGGCCAAGAGACCCAGTACTTC. This encodes CASSVGGLAGQETQYF.

V is TRBV19 and J is TRBJ2-7; the match to TRBD1 covers 10 bases. Looked up from germline, CDR1 is LNHDA and CDR2 is SQIVND (reference sequence). This CDR3 has 16 amino acids. V was pared by 4 bases and J by 3 bases, with 9 bases of the junction left unmatched. The CDR3 DNA reads as TGTGCCAGTAGTACCTTGGGGGGACAGGGGTTCTACGAGCAGTACTTC. Protein sequence: CASSTLGGQGFYEQYF.

This clone appeared once. The chain joins TRBV18 to TRBJ2-1; 15 bases are a match to TRBD2. V lost 0 bases to trimming and J lost 9 bases; unmatched junction nucleotides: 6. The CDR3 is 17 residues long. Per germline, CDR1 KGHSH and CDR2 LQKENI. Written as DNA, the CDR3 is TGTGCCAGCTCACCACCTCAGGGACTAGCGGGGGGTAGTGAGCAGTTCTTC. Its translation is CASSPPQGLAGGSEQFF. Based on the CDR3 plus reference TRBV18 and TRBJ2-1, the full variable domain is NAGVMQNPRHLVRRRGQEARLRCSPMKGHSHVYWYRQLPEEGLKFMVYLQKENIIDESGMPKERFSAEFPKEGPSILRIQQVVRGDSAAYFCASSPPQGLAGGSEQFFGPGTRLTVL.